The 10 T cell receptor beta chains reported below all come from one sample, sequenced in a study of T cells after posttransplantation cyclophosphamide. TCRdb's table, derived via immunoSEQ multiplex PCR, lists solely in-frame clones and lacks some. This table holds about 32,000 clones, roughly 90% found once. Sequencing was done on a sample of PBMCs. Source of these receptors: a woman aged 40 to 55 with a blood cancer, CMV-positive, and with a related stem cell donor.

The chain combines TRBV5-8 with TRBJ2-1; perhaps TRBD2 as D (5 bases). Germline CDR1 and CDR2: SGHTS and YDEGEE. The CDR3 has 15 residues. Deletions cut 0 bases from V and 7 bases from J, with 14 bases between. Here the CDR3 reads CASSLAGSRDNEQFF. The DNA of the CDR3 is TGTGCCAGCAGCTTGGCGGGGAGCCGGGATAATGAGCAGTTCTTC.

V gene TRBV11-2 combines with J gene TRBJ1-1; no reliable D call. V lost 5 bases and J 6 bases, leaving 10 bases between the germline ends. Germline-derived CDR1 and CDR2 are SGHAT and FQNNGV. The CDR3 runs 12 residues. In DNA form, the CDR3 reads TGTGCCAGCAGCCCCCGAGGAGCTGAAGCTTTCTTT. This encodes CASSPRGAEAFF.

A single count supports this clone. The J gene is TRBJ1-2, the V gene TRBV6-1; no clear D gene. Germline loops: CDR1 MNHNS, CDR2 SASEGT. The CDR3 sequence is 13 residues long. V lost 2 bases, J lost 2 bases, and 6 bases lay in between. Here the CDR3 reads CASSETGNYGYTF. Written as DNA, the CDR3 is TGTGCCAGCAGTGAAACGGGGAACTATGGCTACACCTTC.

The chain combines TRBV7-9 with TRBJ2-7; weak D call: TRBD2 (5 bases). Trimming left V 5 bases short and J 7 bases short, with 12 bases between. The length of the CDR3 is 12 residues. Looked up from germline, CDR1 is SEHNR and CDR2 is FQNEAQ (reference sequence). This chain's CDR3 is CASSPQPGEQYF. CDR3 bases: TGTGCCAGCAGCCCTCAGCCGGGAGAGCAGTACTTC.

The rearrangement joins TRBV18 to TRBJ1-4, with D perhaps matching TRBD1 (6 bases). Germline CDR1 KGHSH, CDR2 LQKENI. Trimming took off 2 bases at V and 5 bases at J, with 12 bases between the two ends. The CDR3 spans 15 residues. DNA for the CDR3: TGTGCCAGCTCACCAAGCTGGACAGAGAATGAAAAACTGTTTTTT. This codes for CASSPSWTENEKLFF.

The chain has TRBV9 and TRBJ2-2; weak D call: TRBD1 (5 bases). The germline V and J ends were trimmed by 0 bases and 7 bases, with 10 bases remaining between them. CDR1 is SGDLS and CDR2 is YYNGEE in the germline V gene. The CDR3 has 14 residues. This CDR3 is CASSVAGLGGELFF. The CDR3 DNA is TGTGCCAGCAGCGTAGCAGGGTTAGGCGGGGAGCTGTTTTTT.

The chain joins TRBV27 to TRBJ1-3; perhaps TRBD1 as D (6 bases). Germline values: CDR1 MNHEY, CDR2 SMNVEV (reference sequence). Deletions cut 1 base from V and 2 bases from J, with 15 bases between. The length of the CDR3 is 17 residues. The CDR3 protein is CASSLYWGGTPGNTIYF. As DNA, the CDR3 is TGTGCCAGCAGTTTATATTGGGGGGGGACACCTGGAAACACCATATATTTT.

The gene calls are TRBV28 and TRBJ1-5, with 10 bases lining up with TRBD1. Trimming removed 6 bases from V and 4 bases from J; junction bases left unmatched: 6. Germline V gene data show CDR1 as MDHEN and CDR2 as SYDVKM. This CDR3 is 15 amino acids long. The CDR3 coding sequence is TGTGCCAGCAGGAGACAGGGGGCGCAGAATCAGCCCCAGCATTTT. Amino acids: CASRRQGAQNQPQHF.

This chain uses TRBV6-1 with TRBJ2-7; TRBD1 aligns across 7 bases. The germline V gene encodes CDR1 MNHNS and CDR2 SASEGT. With V trimmed by 6 bases and J by 0 bases, 5 bases remained unmatched. CDR3 length equals 14 residues. The DNA of the CDR3 is TGTGCCAGCAGCGTGGGACAGCTCTCCTACGAGCAGTACTTC. Encoded protein: CASSVGQLSYEQYF.

This clone was recorded once. The CDR3 loop is CASSATSEGLVKLFF. The CDR3, as DNA: TGTGCCAGCAGTGCTACTAGCGAGGGTCTTGTGAAGCTGTTTTTT. The chain recombines TRBV6-1 with TRBJ2-2; 7 bases map to TRBD2. The CDR3 is made up of 15 amino acids. With 4 bases clipped from V and 12 bases from J, the junction kept 14 bases outside the gene matches. Germline V gene lookup returns CDR1 MNHNS and CDR2 SASEGT.